This passage covers 5 T cell receptor beta chains from one sample sequenced in a study of blood T cell repertoires in COVID-19. Clones were read by immunoSEQ multiplex PCR, and TCRdb kept only the in-frame ones, dropping some. The sample includes more than 110,000 clones, about three quarters of them seen just once. The sample comprised PBMCs or T cells enriched from blood (not recorded which). These receptors were collected from a woman aged 45-65 years who had recovered from COVID-19.

The V gene is TRBV3-1 (or the pseudogene TRBV3-2), the J gene TRBJ2-7; 12 bases are a match to TRBD2. Germline V lookup: CDR1 LGHDT, CDR2 YNNKEL (reference sequence). The CDR3 consists of 15 residues. The V and J ends lost 6 bases and 1 base, in that order; junction bases with no gene match: 4. For the CDR3, the DNA is TGTGCCAGCAGACCTAGCGGGGGGGCATCCTACGAGCAGTACTTC. Translation: CASRPSGGASYEQYF.

Remarks on this clone: The same CDR3 also results from other DNA sequences found in this sample. The chain couples TRBV28 to TRBJ2-7; TRBD2 aligns across 10 bases. The CDR3 extends over 15 amino acids. Germline CDR1 is MDHEN and CDR2 is SYDVKM. V was clipped by 6 bases and J by 7 bases; unmatched bases: 12. DNA of the CDR3: TGTGCCAGCAGGGGGTTAGCGGGAGGCCCGGGGGAGCAGTACTTC. Its translation: CASRGLAGGPGEQYF. Full variable domain (rest looked up from reference TRBV28 and TRBJ2-7): DVKVTQSSRYLVKRTGEKVFLECVQDMDHENMFWYRQDPGLGLRLIYFSYDVKMKEKGDIPEGYSVSREKKERFSLILESASTNQTSMYLCASRGLAGGPGEQYFGPGTRLTVT.

The chain recombines TRBV29-1 with TRBJ1-4; the match to TRBD1 covers 8 bases. V was pared by 6 bases and J by 8 bases, with 5 bases of the junction left unmatched. CDR3 length: 12 residues. Germline loops: CDR1 SQVTM, CDR2 ANQGSEA. The CDR3 is CSVDREDEKLFF. The CDR3 DNA follows: TGCAGCGTGGACAGGGAGGACGAAAAACTGTTTTTT.

This chain links TRBV9 with TRBJ2-1; 9 nucleotides match TRBD2. Germline-derived CDR1 and CDR2 are SGDLS and YYNGEE. After removal of 0 bases from V and 5 bases from J, the junction contained 6 bases not matched to a gene. The CDR3 is made up of 16 amino acids. CDR3 in amino acids: CASSVAWAGGNNEQFF. As DNA, the CDR3 is TGTGCCAGCAGCGTAGCTTGGGCGGGGGGGAACAATGAGCAGTTCTTC.

This clone was detected ten times or more. The genes are TRBV7-3 and TRBJ2-2; TRBD1 is a possible D gene (5 bases). Germline lookup yields CDR1 SGHTA and CDR2 FQGTGA. The ends were cut back, 6 bases at V and 4 bases at J, with 9 bases in the middle. The CDR3 is 13 amino acids. As DNA, the CDR3 is TGTGCCAGCAGTCAGGGAAGCACCGGGGAGCTGTTTTTT. The encoded protein is CASSQGSTGELFF. Together with reference TRBV7-3 and TRBJ2-2, the CDR3 gives the full variable domain: GAGVSQTPSNKVTEKGKYVELRCDPISGHTALYWYRQSLGQGPEFLIYFQGTGAADDSGLPNDRFFAVRPEGSVSTLKIQRTERGDSAVYLCASSQGSTGELFFGEGSRLTVL.